This passage covers 19 T cell receptor beta chains from one sample sequenced in a study of blood T cell repertoires in COVID-19. Here immunoSEQ multiplex PCR was the method, and the copy in TCRdb shows in-frame clones only, minus some. This sample has 250,000 to 350,000 clones, with roughly 86% found just once. Material for sequencing was PBMCs or T cells enriched from blood (not recorded which). Receptor source: a woman in her twenties or thirties who had recovered from COVID-19.

The chain links TRBV7-2 to TRBJ2-7; D uncertain. Trimming removed 3 bases at V and 0 bases at J, with 3 bases between. The germline CDR1 and CDR2 sequences are SGHTA and FQGNSA. The length of the CDR3 is 12 residues. The CDR3 nucleotides read TGTGCCAGCAGCTTGAGCTCCTACGAGCAGTACTTC. Its protein is CASSLSSYEQYF.

The rearrangement joins TRBV3-1 (or the pseudogene TRBV3-2) to TRBJ1-2, with D hard to call. The CDR3 is 15 amino acids. V was clipped by 4 bases and J by 5 bases, with 17 bases between them. The germline CDR1 and CDR2 sequences are LGHDT and YNNKEL (reference sequence). In DNA form, the CDR3 reads TGTGCCAGCAGCCCCCTAGGGAGGCAGGAATATGGCTACACCTTC. Its translation is CASSPLGRQEYGYTF.

The J gene is TRBJ1-2, the V gene TRBV5-1; D not certain. CDR3 length: 14 residues. The germline CDR1 and CDR2 sequences are SGHRS and YFSETQ. Deletions cut 4 bases from V and 3 bases from J, with 13 bases between. CDR3 in DNA: TGCGCCAGCAGCCAGATGACGGGAGACTATGGCTACACCTTC. Protein product: CASSQMTGDYGYTF.

The chain combines TRBV6-5 with TRBJ2-1; TRBD2 is a possible D gene (6 bases). Germline CDR1 reads MNHEY; CDR2 reads SVGAGI. This CDR3 spans 16 amino acids. The V and J ends lost 4 bases and 0 bases respectively, with 13 bases between them. CDR3 residues: CASSSRSGSSYNEQFF. The CDR3 region has the DNA TGTGCCAGCAGTTCCCGTAGCGGAAGCTCCTACAATGAGCAGTTCTTC.

This clone was seen once. The gene calls are TRBV28 and TRBJ1-5, with D possibly TRBD1 on 5 matching bases. V was clipped by 5 bases and J by 8 bases, with 16 bases between them. CDR3 length: 14 residues. Germline values: CDR1 MDHEN, CDR2 SYDVKM. CDR3 residues: CASSGTWGVEPQHF. CDR3 DNA sequence: TGTGCCAGCAGTGGAACTTGGGGGGTCGAGCCCCAGCATTTT.

This chain connects TRBV10-3 to TRBJ1-2; TRBD1 aligns across 7 bases. The CDR3 has 12 amino acids. Germline V gene lookup returns CDR1 ENHRY and CDR2 SYGVKD. The ends lost 11 bases at V and 8 bases at J; junction bases unmatched: 11. Written as DNA, the CDR3 is TGTGCCCCTCCAGACAGGGTGGGAGGCTACACCTTC. Protein sequence: CAPPDRVGGYTF.

V is TRBV5-6 and J is TRBJ2-3, with TRBD2 matching 12 bases. The V gene end was trimmed by 4 bases and the J gene end by 5 bases; junction bases not matched to a gene: 5. Per germline, CDR1 SGHDT and CDR2 YYEEEE. The CDR3 consists of 15 residues. CDR3 nucleotides: TGTGCCAGCAGCCGACTAGCGGGGGCCGGAGATACGCAGTATTTT. This codes for CASSRLAGAGDTQYF.

The rearrangement uses TRBV6-5 and TRBJ1-4; the D is unclear. CDR3 length: 13 residues. Between the trimmed V and J ends, which lost 7 bases and 6 bases, there was a span of 12 bases. Germline V CDR1 and CDR2: MNHEY, SVGAGI. The CDR3 here is CASKRGLDEKLFF. DNA for the CDR3: TGTGCCAGCAAGCGAGGGTTGGATGAAAAACTGTTTTTT.

The rearrangement joins TRBV19 to TRBJ2-7, with a possible D match to TRBD2 (6 bases). Germline V gene data show CDR1 as LNHDA and CDR2 as SQIVND (reference sequence). V lost 2 bases to trimming and J lost 7 bases, with 24 bases between them. The CDR3 extends over 17 amino acids. CDR3 amino acids: CASSIFAGLATPWEQYF. DNA of the CDR3: TGTGCCAGTAGTATATTCGCCGGGCTAGCGACTCCCTGGGAGCAGTACTTC.

The chain couples TRBV30 to TRBJ2-6, with D perhaps matching TRBD2 (7 bases). Germline assignment: CDR1 GTSNPN and CDR2 SVGIG (reference sequence). Trimming stripped 1 base from V and 3 bases from J, with 19 bases between. This CDR3 contains 18 residues. The CDR3 sequence: CAWSGSRGEGFGANVLTF. CDR3 sequence (DNA): TGTGCCTGGAGTGGGTCAAGGGGGGAGGGATTTGGGGCCAACGTCCTGACTTTC. Drawing the rest from reference TRBV30 and TRBJ2-6, the complete variable domain is SQTIHQWPATLVQPVGSPLSLECTVEGTSNPNLYWYRQAAGRGLQLLFYSVGIGQISSEVPQNLSASRPQDRQFILSSKKLLLSDSGFYLCAWSGSRGEGFGANVLTFGAGSRLTVL.

The V gene is TRBV9, the J gene TRBJ1-2, with D perhaps TRBD1 (5 bases). Germline V gives CDR1 SGDLS, CDR2 YYNGEE. V was pared by 0 bases and J by 0 bases, with 9 bases between. This CDR3 has 15 amino acids. CDR3 nucleotides: TGTGCCAGCAGCGTAGGGGGCAGCTCTAACTATGGCTACACCTTC. It specifies CASSVGGSSNYGYTF.

This clone was recorded a few times. The J gene is TRBJ1-4, the V gene TRBV28; tentative D call: TRBD1 (6 bases). Germline V lookup: CDR1 MDHEN, CDR2 SYDVKM. This CDR3 has 15 amino acids. V lost 2 bases, J lost 4 bases, and 11 bases lay in between. CDR3 coding DNA: TGTGCCAGCAGTTTAATGGACAGTTTTAATGAAAAACTGTTTTTT. This encodes CASSLMDSFNEKLFF.

The chain links TRBV11-3 to TRBJ2-2; D is unclear. Trimming shortened V by 2 bases and J by 7 bases, and 8 bases separated the two germline ends. Germline lookup yields CDR1 SGHNT and CDR2 YENEEA. The CDR3 sequence is 13 residues long. The CDR3 nucleotides are TGTGCCAGCAGCTTAAGTGGGCTCGGGGAGCTGTTTTTT. It codes for CASSLSGLGELFF.

The chain carries TRBV2 and TRBJ1-1; 11 nucleotides agree with TRBD1. The CDR3 consists of 14 residues. J was trimmed by 3 bases and V by 8 bases; bases with no gene match: 5. In germline, CDR1 is SNHLY, CDR2 FYNNEI. The CDR3 DNA is TGTGCCAGCGCCCCGGACAGGGGGCACACTGAAGCTTTCTTT. The encoded protein is CASAPDRGHTEAFF.

The V gene is TRBV6-5, the J gene TRBJ1-1; TRBD1 matches 7 bases. The CDR3 extends over 14 amino acids. Trimming at V came to 7 bases and at J to 4 bases, leaving 9 bases not matched to a gene. CDR1 and CDR2 from the germline V gene are MNHEY and SVGAGI. CDR3 bases: TGTGCCAGCACCTCAGGGGGGACCCCCACTGAAGCTTTCTTT. Translating gives CASTSGGTPTEAFF.

This chain links TRBV5-5 with TRBJ1-2; the match to TRBD1 covers 8 bases. Germline lookup yields CDR1 SGHKS and CDR2 YYEKEE (reference sequence). This CDR3 region has 14 residues. V lost 0 bases, J lost 3 bases, and 1 base stayed unmatched. CDR3: CASSLAQGDYGYTF. CDR3 DNA sequence: TGTGCCAGCAGCTTGGCACAGGGGGACTATGGCTACACCTTC. Supplemented by reference TRBV5-5 and TRBJ1-2, the full variable domain reads DAGVTQSPTHLIKTRGQQVTLRCSPISGHKSVSWYQQVLGQGPQFIFQYYEKEERGRGNFPDRFSARQFPNYSSELNVNALLLGDSALYLCASSLAQGDYGYTFGSGTRLTVV.

This clone was found once. V is TRBV6-5 and J is TRBJ2-7, with TRBD2 identical over 7 bases. V shed 2 bases and J 6 bases; nucleotides not matched to a gene: 7. Germline-derived CDR1 and CDR2 are MNHEY and SVGAGI. The CDR3 is 14 residues long. CDR3 loop: CASSYGIWGGEQYF. DNA of the CDR3: TGTGCCAGCAGTTACGGGATATGGGGGGGCGAGCAGTACTTC.

V gene TRBV28 combines with J gene TRBJ2-6; 7 nucleotides match TRBD1. The CDR3 loop spans 16 amino acids. V lost 9 bases, J lost 4 bases, and 12 bases stayed unmatched. Germline CDR1 and CDR2: MDHEN and SYDVKM. Here the CDR3 reads CASGGQTSFGANVLTF. In DNA form, the CDR3 reads TGTGCCAGTGGGGGACAGACCTCCTTCGGGGCCAACGTCCTGACTTTC.

This chain connects TRBV4-3 to TRBJ1-2, with no clear D. Deletions cut 1 base from V and 4 bases from J, with 10 bases between. CDR3 length: 14 residues. Germline V CDR1 and CDR2: LGHNA, YSLEER. CDR3 DNA: TGCGCCAGCAGCCAAGGATTGGCGGGCTATGGCTACACCTTC. It codes for CASSQGLAGYGYTF.